Presented here are 31 T cell receptor beta chains from one specimen sequenced in a study of blood T cells in healthy people across ages (dated by TCRdb to the mid-2010s). The library was built by means of 5' RACE. Sequenced using an Illumina HiSeq 2500. The second PCR ran for about 6 to 12 cycles and used a J-beta primer mix along with a sample-barcoded 5' primer. TCRdb reprocessed the public reads (quality trimming at Q25 with fastp, clone calling with MiXCR) and kept in-frame beta chains. One record per CDR3 amino acid sequence lists the most common genes and DNA. This sample holds some 1.1 million distinct CDR3 sequences; 35% to 40% were observed only once. The ten largest make up over 10% of the sample. Sequencing was done on a sample of blood. The receptor source for this set is a man between 18 and 35 years old in good health.

The table lists this clonotype with a few counts. The V and J genes are TRBV6-5 and TRBJ1-2; D gene ambiguous. Germline CDR1 MNHEY, CDR2 SVGAGI. The CDR3 totals 13 residues. V was trimmed by 6 bases and J by 1 base, leaving 9 bases between them. CDR3 region: CASSPMGNYGYTF. Here the CDR3 DNA reads TGTGCCAGCAGCCCCATGGGTAACTATGGCTACACCTTC.

The CDR3 loop is CASSPGTDRGTEAFF. CDR3 DNA sequence: TGTGCCAGCTCACCGGGGACGGACAGAGGTACTGAAGCTTTCTTT. The rearrangement uses TRBV18 and TRBJ1-1, with D possibly TRBD1 on 6 matching bases. Germline V gives CDR1 KGHSH, CDR2 LQKENI. The CDR3 has 15 amino acids. V was clipped by 3 bases and J by 5 bases, with 16 bases between them. The variable domain in full, completed from reference TRBV18 and TRBJ1-1, reads NAGVMQNPRHLVRRRGQEARLRCSPMKGHSHVYWYRQLPEEGLKFMVYLQKENIIDESGMPKERFSAEFPKEGPSILRIQQVVRGDSAAYFCASSPGTDRGTEAFFGQGTRLTVV.

The chain employs TRBV5-4 and TRBJ2-5, with D hard to call. Germline V lookup: CDR1 SGHNT, CDR2 YYREEE (reference sequence). This CDR3 is 13 amino acids long. V dropped 1 base and J dropped 7 bases, with 11 bases sitting between them. The CDR3 protein is CASSLRPEGTQYF. CDR3 coding DNA: TGTGCCAGCAGCTTGAGGCCAGAAGGGACCCAGTACTTC. Together with reference TRBV5-4 and TRBJ2-5, the CDR3 gives the full variable domain: ETGVTQSPTHLIKTRGQQVTLRCSSQSGHNTVSWYQQALGQGPQFIFQYYREEENGRGNFPPRFSGLQFPNYSSELNVNALELDDSALYLCASSLRPEGTQYFGPGTRLLVL.

The chain recombines TRBV12-3 or TRBV12-4 with TRBJ2-2; D unclear. V was shortened by 4 bases and J by 5 bases, with 14 bases between the two germline ends. The CDR3 totals 15 residues. CDR3 in amino acids: CASSSHPQSTGELFF. CDR3 DNA sequence: TGTGCCAGCAGTTCCCACCCACAGTCAACCGGGGAGCTGTTTTTT.

With regard to this clonotype: One base away lies a much larger clone, so this may be a sequencing read error. The rearrangement uses TRBV6-2 or TRBV6-3 and TRBJ2-3, with 9 positions matching TRBD1. Germline V gives CDR1 MNHEY, CDR2 SVGEGT. The CDR3 is made up of 16 amino acids. The trim removed 4 bases at V and 5 bases at J, leaving 10 bases unmatched. The CDR3 coding sequence is TGTGCCAGCAGTTCGGACAGGGGAGTCACGGAAGATACGCAGTATTTT. It is translated as CASSSDRGVTEDTQYF.

V gene TRBV12-5 combines with J gene TRBJ1-1; D remains unclear. This CDR3 contains 13 residues. Deletions cut 3 bases from V and 3 bases from J, with 8 bases between. Germline V gene data show CDR1 as LGHNT and CDR2 as FRNRAP. The CDR3 region is CASGLREDTEAFF. The CDR3 nucleotides are TGTGCTAGTGGTTTAAGGGAAGACACTGAAGCTTTCTTT. The variable domain in full, completed from reference TRBV12-5 and TRBJ1-1, reads DARVTQTPRHKVTEMGQEVTMRCQPILGHNTVFWYRQTMMQGLELLAYFRNRAPLDDSGMPKDRFSAEMPDATLATLKIQPSEPRDSAVYFCASGLREDTEAFFGQGTRLTVV.

The CDR3 nucleotides are TGTGCCAGCAGCCGGGGAGGTGCGAGCAATCAGCCCCAGCATTTT. Protein sequence: CASSRGGASNQPQHF. The chain combines TRBV9 with TRBJ1-5; D not resolved. V lost 4 bases and J 1 base, leaving 12 bases between the germline ends. CDR3 length: 15 amino acids. Germline V gene sequence: CDR1 SGDLS, CDR2 YYNGEE.

The V call is TRBV21-1, the J call TRBJ2-1; the D segment call TRBD2 is taken from the table without a DNA check. TRBV21-1 is classified as a pseudogene. There are 14 residues in the CDR3. The CDR3 nucleotides are TGTGCCGGCCTGGGACGGCTGAGGTACAATGAGCAGTTCTTC. It encodes CAGLGRLRYNEQFF.

The chain carries TRBV7-3 and TRBJ2-1, with 14 positions matching TRBD2. V gave up 3 bases and J gave up 7 bases; unmatched junction bases: 8. This CDR3 has 17 amino acids. Germline V gene sequence: CDR1 SGHTA, CDR2 FQGTGA. CDR3 protein: CASSLGSGLAGENEQFF. The CDR3 bases are TGTGCCAGCAGCTTGGGGTCGGGACTAGCGGGGGAGAATGAGCAGTTCTTC.

The V and J genes are TRBV9 and TRBJ2-3, with no clear D. The CDR3 has 15 amino acids. V shed 3 bases and J shed 4 bases, with 15 bases lying between them. Germline V lookup: CDR1 SGDLS, CDR2 YYNGEE. The CDR3 DNA follows: TGTGCCAGCAGCGAACATGACCGCACGGCAGATACGCAGTATTTT. As protein: CASSEHDRTADTQYF. Filled out from reference TRBV9 and TRBJ2-3, the complete variable domain reads DSGVTQTPKHLITATGQRVTLRCSPRSGDLSVYWYQQSLDQGLQFLIQYYNGEERAKGNILERFSAQQFPDLHSELNLSSLELGDSALYFCASSEHDRTADTQYFGPGTRLTVL.

The chain is built from TRBV28 and TRBJ1-5; D might be TRBD1 (5 bases). Trimming removed 6 bases at V and 1 base at J, with 13 bases between. In germline, CDR1 is MDHEN, CDR2 SYDVKM. The CDR3 sequence is 15 residues long. The CDR3 is CASRRGSYSNQPQHF. The CDR3 nucleotides are TGTGCCAGCAGAAGGGGCAGTTACAGCAATCAGCCCCAGCATTTT.

This chain uses TRBV7-2 with TRBJ2-7; no firm D call. The CDR3 extends over 17 amino acids. Trimming shortened V by 2 bases and J by 0 bases, and 17 bases separated the two germline ends. Germline V CDR1 and CDR2: SGHTA, FQGNSA. CDR3 sequence: CASSLKAGSEYSYEQYF. DNA of the CDR3: TGTGCCAGCAGCTTAAAGGCTGGCTCAGAGTACTCCTACGAGCAGTACTTC.

This chain links TRBV20-1 with TRBJ1-1; a weak D match, TRBD1 (5 bases). The ends were cut back, 6 bases at V and 1 base at J, with 24 bases in the middle. The CDR3 spans 17 residues. Germline V gene data show CDR1 as DFQATT and CDR2 as SNEGSKA (reference sequence). DNA for the CDR3: TGCAGTGCCACCACTGGAACCGGGACCGAGAAGAACACTGAAGCTTTCTTT. Translated, it gives CSATTGTGTEKNTEAFF.

There are a few counts of this clonotype. V is TRBV6-6 and J is TRBJ2-7; a possible D gene is TRBD1 (6 bases). Germline CDR1 is MNHNY and CDR2 is SVGAGI (reference sequence). Between the trimmed V and J ends, which lost 5 bases and 6 bases, there was a span of 17 bases. There are 14 residues in the CDR3. The CDR3 DNA sequence: TGTGCCAGCAGTCCGCAGACAGGTCTCAGCGAGCAGTACTTC. Amino acid sequence: CASSPQTGLSEQYF.

This clonotype was seen more than once but under ten times. V gene TRBV12-3 or TRBV12-4 combines with J gene TRBJ2-5, with 8 bases identical to TRBD1. V shed 4 bases, J shed 4 bases, and the junction held 5 bases outside the gene matches. The CDR3 has 14 amino acids. CDR3 nucleotides: TGTGCCAGCAGTTCCGGACAGGGACCAGAGACCCAGTACTTC. This translates into CASSSGQGPETQYF.

This chain connects TRBV28 to TRBJ2-5, with TRBD1 as a possible D gene (6 bases). The ends were cut back, 6 bases at V and 5 bases at J, with 16 bases in the middle. The length of the CDR3 is 14 residues. Germline values: CDR1 MDHEN, CDR2 SYDVKM. This CDR3 is CASSPPGAWETQYF. The CDR3 nucleotides are TGTGCCAGCAGCCCCCCAGGGGCCTGGGAGACCCAGTACTTC.

The V gene is TRBV5-1, the J gene TRBJ2-3, with D perhaps TRBD2 (5 bases). Trimming shortened V by 4 bases and J by 2 bases, and 17 bases separated the two germline ends. Germline-derived CDR1 and CDR2 are SGHRS and YFSETQ. This CDR3 is built from 16 residues. The CDR3 coding sequence is TGCGCCAGCAGCACGAAGGGAGATCCAACCACAGATACGCAGTATTTT. Translating gives CASSTKGDPTTDTQYF.

The V gene is TRBV6-2 or TRBV6-3, the J gene TRBJ1-1, with TRBD1 identical over 7 bases. V lost 1 base and J lost 4; bases outside the gene matches: 9. CDR1 is MNHEY, CDR2 SVGEGT, per germline. CDR3 length equals 16 residues. The chain's CDR3 is CASSYWRQGLITEAFF. CDR3 DNA sequence: TGTGCCAGCAGTTACTGGCGACAGGGCCTAATCACTGAAGCTTTCTTT.

The chain recombines TRBV2 with TRBJ2-3, with no clear D. The germline V gene has CDR1 SNHLY and CDR2 FYNNEI. The V end lost 6 bases, the J end lost 2 bases, and 21 bases lay between the germline ends. The CDR3 is 17 amino acids. The CDR3 DNA sequence: TGTGCCAGCAGCGTCTCCAGGCGAAATACACACACAGATACGCAGTATTTT. It encodes CASSVSRRNTHTDTQYF.

The chain combines TRBV20-1 with TRBJ2-3, with TRBD2 identical over 7 bases. V trimming: 0 bases; J trimming: 6 bases; junction bases outside the gene matches: 9. In germline, CDR1 is DFQATT, CDR2 SNEGSKA (reference sequence). The CDR3 is 15 amino acids. CDR3 in amino acids: CSARDGFREGDTQYF. CDR3 coding DNA: TGCAGTGCTAGAGATGGCTTCAGGGAGGGGGATACGCAGTATTTT.

The chain is built from TRBV3-1 and TRBJ2-3, with no clear D. V lost 4 bases and J lost 0, with 8 bases in between. CDR1 and CDR2 from the germline V gene are LGHDT and YNNKEL (reference sequence). The CDR3 has 14 residues. Here the CDR3 DNA reads TGTGCCAGCAGCCGGATGGGGAGCACAGATACGCAGTATTTT. Its translation is CASSRMGSTDTQYF.

This sequence joins TRBV2 and TRBJ2-2, with TRBD1 identical over 10 bases. There are 16 residues in the CDR3. Germline V gene data show CDR1 as SNHLY and CDR2 as FYNNEI. With V trimmed by 4 bases and J by 4 bases, 6 bases remained unmatched. CDR3: CASSARQGAATGELFF. As DNA, the CDR3 is TGTGCCAGCAGTGCCAGACAGGGGGCGGCCACCGGGGAGCTGTTTTTT. The entire variable domain, with the rest obtained from reference TRBV2 and TRBJ2-2, is as follows: EPEVTQTPSHQVTQMGQEVILRCVPISNHLYFYWYRQILGQKVEFLVSFYNNEISEKSEIFDDQFSVERPDGSNFTLKIRSTKLEDSAMYFCASSARQGAATGELFFGEGSRLTVL.

The chain is built from TRBV2 and TRBJ2-1; TRBD2 matches 13 bases. V was pared by 2 bases and J by 0 bases, with 7 bases of the junction left unmatched. Germline V CDR1 and CDR2: SNHLY, FYNNEI. The length of the CDR3 is 19 residues. CDR3 loop: CASSEPGTSGDSSYNEQFF. CDR3 nucleotide sequence: TGTGCCAGCAGTGAACCCGGGACTAGCGGGGATAGCTCCTACAATGAGCAGTTCTTC.

The chain recombines TRBV6-1 with TRBJ1-6, with D uncertain. The CDR3 runs to 15 residues. V dropped 3 bases and J dropped 7 bases, with 13 bases sitting between them. The germline V gene has CDR1 MNHNS and CDR2 SASEGT. In nucleotides, the CDR3 is TGTGCCAGCAGTGATTCGGACGGCTACAATTCACCCCTCCACTTT. Translated, it gives CASSDSDGYNSPLHF.

With respect to this clonotype: One end of the junction fails to match germline, which may point to a read error. The J gene is TRBJ1-1, the V gene TRBV4-2; D may be TRBD1 (6 bases). Germline values: CDR1 LGHNA, CDR2 YNFKEQ. The CDR3 has 16 residues. CDR3 amino acids: CASSQDGTPMNTEAFF. The CDR3 DNA sequence: TGTGCCAGCAGTCAAGATGGGACACCCATGAACACTGAAGCTTTCTTT.

This rearrangement joins TRBV12-3 or TRBV12-4 to TRBJ1-2; TRBD1 is a possible D gene (5 bases). There are 13 residues in the CDR3. V shed 5 bases and J shed 6 bases, with 13 bases lying between them. As DNA, the CDR3 is TGTGCCAGCAGTCGGGACGAGTCAAATGGCTACACCTTC. It is translated as CASSRDESNGYTF.

The gene calls are TRBV6-5 and TRBJ2-7; TRBD1 aligns across 8 bases. Germline V gene data show CDR1 as MNHEY and CDR2 as SVGAGI. J was trimmed by 2 bases and V by 7 bases; bases with no gene match: 7. CDR3 length: 14 residues. CDR3 nucleotides: TGTGCCAGCAATCCCGGGACAGGTACCTACGAGCAGTACTTC. Translation: CASNPGTGTYEQYF.

A remark on this clonotype: The junction departs from germline at one end; a sequencing error may be responsible. CDR3: CASNPHRETDGYTF. The DNA of the CDR3 is TGTGCCAGCAACCCCCACAGGGAAACGGATGGCTACACCTTT. The chain carries TRBV9 and TRBJ1-2; perhaps TRBD1 as D (6 bases). This CDR3 has 14 amino acids. Germline V gene sequence: CDR1 SGDLS, CDR2 YYNGEE.

This clonotype was recorded a few times. V is TRBV21-1 and J is TRBJ2-4; the table assigns TRBD2, which was not confirmed against the DNA. TRBV21-1 is a recognized pseudogene. The CDR3 sequence is 18 residues long. CDR3 DNA sequence: TGTGCCAGCAGCATAGACCGCCTCAGGGCCCTAGGAAAAAACATTCAGTACTTC. Its translation is CASSIDRLRALGKNIQYF.

This chain joins TRBV12-3 or TRBV12-4 and TRBJ1-1; D possibly corresponds to TRBD1 (5 bases). The V and J ends lost 9 bases and 3 bases respectively, with 17 bases between them. The CDR3 length is 14 residues. The chain's CDR3 is CASSAGQLDTEAFF. The CDR3 DNA follows: TGTGCCAGTTCAGCAGGGCAGCTAGACACTGAAGCTTTCTTT.

CDR3 coding DNA: TGTGCCAGCAGACGTGGTCAGGGTTCGCCGGTGGGTCAGCCCCAGCATTTT. Protein product: CASRRGQGSPVGQPQHF. The chain uses TRBV12-3 or TRBV12-4 and TRBJ1-5; weak D call: TRBD1 (5 bases). The V end was cut by 6 bases, the J end by 6 bases, with 24 bases between. CDR3 length: 17 amino acids.